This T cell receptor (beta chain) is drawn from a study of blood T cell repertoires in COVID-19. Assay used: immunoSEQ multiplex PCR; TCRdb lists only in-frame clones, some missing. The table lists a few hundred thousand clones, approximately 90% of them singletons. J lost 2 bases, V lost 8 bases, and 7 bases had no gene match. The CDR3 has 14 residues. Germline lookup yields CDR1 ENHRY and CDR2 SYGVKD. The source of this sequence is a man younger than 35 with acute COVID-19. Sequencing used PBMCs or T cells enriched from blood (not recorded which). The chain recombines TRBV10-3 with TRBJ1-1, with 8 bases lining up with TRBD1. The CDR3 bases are TGTGCCATCCACCGGGACAGGTATAACACTGAAGCTTTCTTT. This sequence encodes CAIHRDRYNTEAFF.